This T cell receptor (beta chain) was identified during a study of early T cells in non-severe SARS-CoV-2 infection. Turning to the study itself: Sequencing was performed on bulk RNA from unsorted whole blood, leaving chains unpaired. Findings of the study overall: The study's VDJdb matching favored anti-spike CD8 responses and missed private and CD4 specificities.

This clonotype appeared many times. Its specificity is unknown. Unique molecular identifiers (one per individual cDNA molecule) were attached. A single record per CDR3 protein comes from TCRdb applying MiXCR to the 5' RACE reads. The data contain roughly 75,000 distinct CDR3 sequences, about 11% of them singletons. Germline lookup yields CDR1 SEHNR and CDR2 FQNEAQ (reference sequence). The CDR3 covers 15 residues. J gave up 9 bases and V 5 bases, and 10 bases lay outside the gene matches. Sequenced input: whole blood. The chain has TRBV7-9 and TRBJ1-6; 7 nucleotides line up with TRBD1. The clonotype was recovered from an adult who was a healthcare worker with PCR-confirmed SARS-CoV-2 infection or an uninfected control (not recorded which). The chain's CDR3 is CASSLTGRWGSPLHF. Here the CDR3 DNA reads TGTGCCAGCAGCCTGACAGGGCGGTGGGGTTCACCCCTCCACTTT.